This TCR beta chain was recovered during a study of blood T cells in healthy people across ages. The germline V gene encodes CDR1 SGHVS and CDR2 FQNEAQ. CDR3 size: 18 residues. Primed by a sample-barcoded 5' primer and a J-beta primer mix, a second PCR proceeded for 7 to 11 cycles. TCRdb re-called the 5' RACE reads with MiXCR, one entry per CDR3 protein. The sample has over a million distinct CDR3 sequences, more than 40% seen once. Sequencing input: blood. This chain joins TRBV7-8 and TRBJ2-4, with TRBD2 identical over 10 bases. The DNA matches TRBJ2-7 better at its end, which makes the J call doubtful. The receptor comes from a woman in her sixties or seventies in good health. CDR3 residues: CASSRTNLAGGGRYEQYF. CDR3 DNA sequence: TGTGCCAGCAGCCGGACGAACTTAGCGGGAGGTGGTAGGTACGAGCAGTACTTC.